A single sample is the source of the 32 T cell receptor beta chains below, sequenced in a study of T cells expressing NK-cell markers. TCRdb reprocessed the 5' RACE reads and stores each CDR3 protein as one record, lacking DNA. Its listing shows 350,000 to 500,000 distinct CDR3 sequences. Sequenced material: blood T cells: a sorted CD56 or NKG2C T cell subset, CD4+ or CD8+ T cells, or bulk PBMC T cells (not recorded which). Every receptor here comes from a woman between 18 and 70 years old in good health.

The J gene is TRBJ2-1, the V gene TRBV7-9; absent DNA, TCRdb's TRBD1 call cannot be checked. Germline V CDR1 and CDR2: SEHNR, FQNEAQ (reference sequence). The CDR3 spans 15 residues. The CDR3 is CASSLPQGGNNEQFF.

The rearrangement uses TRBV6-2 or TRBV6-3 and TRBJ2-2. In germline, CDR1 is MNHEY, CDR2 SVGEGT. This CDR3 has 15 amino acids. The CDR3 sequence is CASSYGVLNTGELFF.

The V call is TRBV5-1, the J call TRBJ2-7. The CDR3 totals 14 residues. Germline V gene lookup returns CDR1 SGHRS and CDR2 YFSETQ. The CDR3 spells CASSSAGARYEQYF. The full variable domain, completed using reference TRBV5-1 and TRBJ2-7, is KAGVTQTPRYLIKTRGQQVTLSCSPISGHRSVSWYQQTPGQGLQFLFEYFSETQRNKGNFPGRFSGRQFSNSRSEMNVSTLELGDSALYLCASSSAGARYEQYFGPGTRLTVT.

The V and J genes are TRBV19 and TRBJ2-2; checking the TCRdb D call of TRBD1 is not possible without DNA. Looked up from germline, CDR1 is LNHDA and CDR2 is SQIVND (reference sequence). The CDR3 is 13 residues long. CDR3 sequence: CASTPERTGELFF. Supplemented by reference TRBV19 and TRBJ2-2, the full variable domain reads DGGITQSPKYLFRKEGQNVTLSCEQNLNHDAMYWYRQDPGQGLRLIYYSQIVNDFQKGDIAEGYSVSREKKESFPLTVTSAQKNPTAFYLCASTPERTGELFFGEGSRLTVL.

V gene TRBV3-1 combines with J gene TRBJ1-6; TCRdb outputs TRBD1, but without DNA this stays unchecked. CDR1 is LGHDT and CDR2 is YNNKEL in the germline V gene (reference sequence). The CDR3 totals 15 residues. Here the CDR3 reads CASSQEVRGNSPLHF.

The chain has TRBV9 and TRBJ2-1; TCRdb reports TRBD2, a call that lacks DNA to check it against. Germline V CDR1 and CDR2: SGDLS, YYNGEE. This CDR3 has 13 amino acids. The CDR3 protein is CASTGGTSNEQFF.

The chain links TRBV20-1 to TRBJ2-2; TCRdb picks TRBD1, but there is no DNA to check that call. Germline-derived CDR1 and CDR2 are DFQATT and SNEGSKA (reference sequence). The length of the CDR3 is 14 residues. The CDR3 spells CSAAPRRNTGELFF.

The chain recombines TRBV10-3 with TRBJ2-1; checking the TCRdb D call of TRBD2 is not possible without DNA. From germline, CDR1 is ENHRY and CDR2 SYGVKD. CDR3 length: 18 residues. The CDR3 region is CAISESHGTSGNGNEQFF.

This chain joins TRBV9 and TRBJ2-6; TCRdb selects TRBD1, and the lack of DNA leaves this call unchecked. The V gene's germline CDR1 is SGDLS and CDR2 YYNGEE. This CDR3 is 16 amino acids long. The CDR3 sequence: CASSPGQKSGANVLTF.

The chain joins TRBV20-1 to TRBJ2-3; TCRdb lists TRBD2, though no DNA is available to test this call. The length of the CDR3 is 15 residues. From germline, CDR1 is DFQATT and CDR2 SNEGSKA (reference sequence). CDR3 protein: CSARDEGPSTDTQYF.

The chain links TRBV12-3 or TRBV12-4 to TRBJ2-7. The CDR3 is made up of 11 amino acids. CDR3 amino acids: CASGFLGEQYF.

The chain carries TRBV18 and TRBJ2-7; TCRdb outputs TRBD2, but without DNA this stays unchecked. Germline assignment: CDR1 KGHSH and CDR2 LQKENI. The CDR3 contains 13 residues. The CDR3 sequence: CASQTSGSYEQYF.

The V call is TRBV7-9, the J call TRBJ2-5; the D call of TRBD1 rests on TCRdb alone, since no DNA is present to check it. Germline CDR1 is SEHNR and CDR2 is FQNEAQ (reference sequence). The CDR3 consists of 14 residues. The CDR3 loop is CASTPRLGRETQYF.

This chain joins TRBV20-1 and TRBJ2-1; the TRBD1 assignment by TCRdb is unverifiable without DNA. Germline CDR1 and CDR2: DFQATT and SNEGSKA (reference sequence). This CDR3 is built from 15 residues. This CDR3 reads CSARDNGLGKSEQFF.

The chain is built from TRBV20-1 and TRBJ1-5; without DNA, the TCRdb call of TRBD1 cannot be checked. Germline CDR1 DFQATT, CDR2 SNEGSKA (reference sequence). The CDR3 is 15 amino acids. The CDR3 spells CSAGSPGRINQPQHF.

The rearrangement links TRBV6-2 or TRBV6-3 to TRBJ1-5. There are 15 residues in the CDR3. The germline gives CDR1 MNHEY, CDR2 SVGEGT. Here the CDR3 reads CASSYSRSSNQPQHF.

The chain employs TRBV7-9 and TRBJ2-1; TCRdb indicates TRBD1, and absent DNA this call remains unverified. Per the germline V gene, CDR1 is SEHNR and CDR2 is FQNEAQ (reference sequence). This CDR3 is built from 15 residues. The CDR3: CASSSTGHGYNEQFF.

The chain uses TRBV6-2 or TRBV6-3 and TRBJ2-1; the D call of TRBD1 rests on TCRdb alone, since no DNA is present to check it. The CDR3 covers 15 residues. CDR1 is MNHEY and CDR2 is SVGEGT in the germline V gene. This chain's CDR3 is CASNDRGGNVNEQFF.

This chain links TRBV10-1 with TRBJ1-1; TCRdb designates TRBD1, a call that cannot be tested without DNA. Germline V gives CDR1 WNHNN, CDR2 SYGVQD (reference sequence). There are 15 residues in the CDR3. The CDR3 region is CASSLGAKMNTEAFF.

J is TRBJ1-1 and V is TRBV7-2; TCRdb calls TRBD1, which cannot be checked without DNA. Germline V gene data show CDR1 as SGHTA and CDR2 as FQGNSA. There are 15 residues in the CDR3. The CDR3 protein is CASSWGQGGHTEAFF.

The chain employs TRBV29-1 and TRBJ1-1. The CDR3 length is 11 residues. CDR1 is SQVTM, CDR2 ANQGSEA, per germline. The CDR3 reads CSVDPNTEAFF. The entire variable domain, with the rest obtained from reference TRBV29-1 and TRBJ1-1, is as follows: SAVISQKPSRDICQRGTSLTIQCQVDSQVTMMFWYRQQPGQSLTLIATANQGSEATYESGFVIDKFPISRPNLTFSTLTVSNMSPEDSSIYLCSVDPNTEAFFGQGTRLTVV.

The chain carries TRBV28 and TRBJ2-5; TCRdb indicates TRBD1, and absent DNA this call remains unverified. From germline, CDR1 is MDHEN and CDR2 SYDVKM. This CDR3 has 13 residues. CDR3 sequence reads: CASSLGQQETQYF.

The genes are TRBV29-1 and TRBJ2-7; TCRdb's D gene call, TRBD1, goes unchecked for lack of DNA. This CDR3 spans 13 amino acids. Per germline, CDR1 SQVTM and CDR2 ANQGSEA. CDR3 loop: CSVGGPTIYEQYF.

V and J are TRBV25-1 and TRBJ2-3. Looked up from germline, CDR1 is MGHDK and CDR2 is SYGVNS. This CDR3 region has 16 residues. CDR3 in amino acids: CASSEYRVKGPDTQYF. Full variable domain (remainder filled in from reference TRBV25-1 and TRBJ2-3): EADIYQTPRYLVIGTGKKITLECSQTMGHDKMYWYQQDPGMELHLIHYSYGVNSTEKGDLSSESTVSRIRTEHFPLTLESARPSHTSQYLCASSEYRVKGPDTQYFGPGTRLTVL.

CDR3: CASSLQERKQYF. The genes are TRBV28 and TRBJ2-3. The CDR3 contains 12 residues. CDR1 is MDHEN, CDR2 SYDVKM, per germline.

This chain's CDR3 is CSARPYGQETQYF. This chain joins TRBV20-1 and TRBJ2-5. The CDR3 is 13 amino acids. CDR1 is DFQATT and CDR2 is SNEGSKA in the germline V gene (reference sequence).

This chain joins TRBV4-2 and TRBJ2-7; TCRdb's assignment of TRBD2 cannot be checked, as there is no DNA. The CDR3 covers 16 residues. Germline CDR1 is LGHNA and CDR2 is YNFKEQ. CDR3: CASSSDGGMGSYEQYF.

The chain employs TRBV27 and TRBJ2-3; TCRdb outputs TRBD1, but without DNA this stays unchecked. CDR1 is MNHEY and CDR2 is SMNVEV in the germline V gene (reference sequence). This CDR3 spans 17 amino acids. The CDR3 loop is CASSALGGLQFTDTQYF.

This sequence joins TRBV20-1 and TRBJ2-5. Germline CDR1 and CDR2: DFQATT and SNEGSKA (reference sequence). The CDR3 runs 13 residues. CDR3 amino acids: CSARVNYGETQYF.

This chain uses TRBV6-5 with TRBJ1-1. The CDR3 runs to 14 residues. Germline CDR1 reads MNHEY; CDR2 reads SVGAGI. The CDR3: CASSFERFGSEAFF.

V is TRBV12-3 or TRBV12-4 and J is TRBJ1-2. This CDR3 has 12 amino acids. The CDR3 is CASSTTVSGYTF.

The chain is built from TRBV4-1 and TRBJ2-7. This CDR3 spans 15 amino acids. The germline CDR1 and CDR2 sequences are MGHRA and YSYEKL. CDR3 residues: CASSQVAGTSYEQYF.